These 24 T cell receptor beta chains originate from one sample sequenced in a study of regulatory T cells in long-lasting Graves disease. Arm-PCR of CDR3 regions with iRepertoire HTBI primers generated TCR beta libraries. Each CDR3 protein is one row after TCRdb ran MiXCR on the multiplex PCR reads. The sample has about 320,000 distinct CDR3 sequences; over 15% are singletons. As to time point: newly diagnosed GD, antithyroid drugs for less than 3 months. PBMCs were the source of the RNA used for TCR sequencing. The specimen was peripheral blood mononuclear cells (PBMCs), collected at new diagnosis, from a patient treated with antithyroid drugs. These receptors were collected from a female donor with Graves disease.

This clonotype was seen ten or more times. The gene calls are TRBV6-2 or TRBV6-3 and TRBJ2-1; a possible D gene is TRBD2 (6 bases). The CDR3 sequence is 22 residues long. Germline V CDR1 and CDR2: MNHEY, SVGEGT. Trimming stripped 2 bases from V and 0 bases from J, with 29 bases between. CDR3 DNA sequence: TGTGCCAGCAGTTACCCAGTTGTCCGGGACTCTCCTACTGCTAGCTCCTACAATGAGCAGTTCTTC. Translating it yields CASSYPVVRDSPTASSYNEQFF.

J is TRBJ2-7 and V is TRBV10-2; D may be TRBD2 (5 bases). Germline CDR1 is WSHSY and CDR2 is SAAADI. The CDR3 has 13 amino acids. Deletions cut 8 bases from V and 7 bases from J, with 18 bases between. The CDR3 region is CASGVGPGGEQYF. CDR3 bases: TGCGCCAGCGGGGTCGGCCCCGGCGGGGAGCAGTACTTC.

This clonotype was seen a few times. The chain couples TRBV18 to TRBJ1-5; D is perhaps TRBD1 (5 bases). CDR3 length: 15 amino acids. Germline V lookup: CDR1 KGHSH, CDR2 LQKENI. V dropped 6 bases and J dropped 4 bases, with 16 bases sitting between them. In nucleotides, the CDR3 is TGTGCCAGCTCGCGGGACCCCCTAGGGAATCAGCCCCAGCATTTT. It translates to CASSRDPLGNQPQHF. Complete variable domain (other parts from reference TRBV18 and TRBJ1-5): NAGVMQNPRHLVRRRGQEARLRCSPMKGHSHVYWYRQLPEEGLKFMVYLQKENIIDESGMPKERFSAEFPKEGPSILRIQQVVRGDSAAYFCASSRDPLGNQPQHFGDGTRLSIL.

This clonotype was seen many times. J is TRBJ2-3 and V is TRBV19, with 8 bases that match TRBD2. The germline CDR1 and CDR2 sequences are LNHDA and SQIVND (reference sequence). The V segment lost 3 bases and the J segment 3 bases; nucleotides outside the gene matches: 5. The CDR3 is 15 residues long. CDR3 DNA sequence: TGTGCCAGTAGTATCGGAGCGGGAGAGACAGATACGCAGTATTTT. Its protein is CASSIGAGETDTQYF. Combining the CDR3 with reference TRBV19 and TRBJ2-3 gives the whole variable domain DGGITQSPKYLFRKEGQNVTLSCEQNLNHDAMYWYRQDPGQGLRLIYYSQIVNDFQKGDIAEGYSVSREKKESFPLTVTSAQKNPTAFYLCASSIGAGETDTQYFGPGTRLTVL.

The chain couples TRBV7-2 to TRBJ2-1; D possibly corresponds to TRBD2 (7 bases). The CDR3 has 13 amino acids. V gave up 6 bases and J gave up 9 bases, with 15 bases separating them. The germline V gene has CDR1 SGHTA and CDR2 FQGNSA. The CDR3 region is CASRPSGGTEQFF. CDR3 bases: TGTGCCAGCAGACCGTCGGGGGGCACTGAGCAGTTCTTC.

There are many counts of this clonotype. CDR3 protein: CASSPPSRQGDTQYF. CDR3 nucleotide sequence: TGTGCCAGCTCACCACCTTCCCGACAGGGCGATACGCAGTATTTT. The chain carries TRBV18 and TRBJ2-3; 7 bases are shared with TRBD1. CDR3 size: 15 residues. The ends lost 0 bases at V and 6 bases at J; junction bases unmatched: 6. Looked up from germline, CDR1 is KGHSH and CDR2 is LQKENI.

The chain is built from TRBV6-5 and TRBJ2-2, with 14 nucleotides matching TRBD2. From germline, CDR1 is MNHEY and CDR2 SVGAGI. With V trimmed by 4 bases and J by 5 bases, 9 bases remained unmatched. The CDR3 is 18 amino acids. CDR3 sequence reads: CASSSGTSGRRVTGELFF. CDR3 bases: TGTGCCAGCAGTTCCGGGACTAGCGGGAGAAGGGTTACCGGGGAGCTGTTTTTT.

This clonotype was recorded at least ten times. The V and J genes are TRBV11-2 and TRBJ2-7; 10 bases fit TRBD2. V gave up 0 bases and J gave up 5 bases; unmatched junction bases: 1. The CDR3 has 14 residues. From germline, CDR1 is SGHAT and CDR2 FQNNGV. Here the CDR3 reads CASSLELAGNEQYF. CDR3 coding DNA: TGTGCCAGCAGCTTAGAACTAGCGGGAAACGAGCAGTACTTC.

This clonotype was counted between two and nine times. This chain joins TRBV9 and TRBJ2-2, with no clear D. V was trimmed by 0 bases and J by 1 base, leaving 7 bases between them. Germline V gene data show CDR1 as SGDLS and CDR2 as YYNGEE. This CDR3 has 15 residues. CDR3 in amino acids: CASSVVAGNTGELFF. In nucleotides, the CDR3 is TGTGCCAGCAGCGTAGTCGCCGGGAACACCGGGGAGCTGTTTTTT.

As to this clonotype: It is likely a read error: a sequence one base away is far more abundant. This rearrangement joins TRBV28 to TRBJ2-3; the D is unclear. The J call may be mistaken, given a closer DNA end match to TRBJ2-7. The CDR3 spans 13 residues. Looked up from germline, CDR1 is MDHEN and CDR2 is SYDVKM. The CDR3 reads CASSRGRVYEQYF. The CDR3, as DNA: TGTGCCAGCAGCCGCGGACGCGTTTACGAGCAGTACTTC.

This clonotype was counted many times. The chain links TRBV18 to TRBJ1-2, with 7 positions matching TRBD1. The V gene's germline CDR1 is KGHSH and CDR2 LQKENI. After removal of 9 bases from V and 2 bases from J, the junction contained 9 bases not matched to a gene. This CDR3 has 14 amino acids. The CDR3 protein is CASAIETGNYGYTF. The CDR3 DNA is TGTGCCAGTGCCATCGAGACAGGGAACTATGGCTACACCTTC.

This chain connects TRBV6-5 to TRBJ1-5, with D unresolved. Trimming took 4 bases from V and 4 from J, leaving 14 bases between them. From germline, CDR1 is MNHEY and CDR2 SVGAGI. The CDR3 is made up of 15 amino acids. This CDR3 reads CASSSGDTRNQPQHF. The CDR3, as DNA: TGTGCCAGCAGTTCGGGCGACACACGGAATCAGCCCCAGCATTTT.

This clonotype was counted at least ten times. CDR3 protein: CASSREGLAVYNEQFF. The DNA for the CDR3 is TGTGCCAGCAGCCGCGAAGGACTAGCTGTCTACAATGAGCAGTTCTTC. This chain joins TRBV5-6 and TRBJ2-1, with 8 bases lining up with TRBD2. The J segment lost 3 bases and the V segment lost 4 bases, leaving 9 bases of the junction unmatched. This CDR3 has 16 amino acids. Germline loops: CDR1 SGHDT, CDR2 YYEEEE.

In regard to this clonotype: A read error may produce the germline difference seen at one junction end. The chain links TRBV19 to TRBJ2-7, with a possible D match to TRBD2 (6 bases). Germline assignment: CDR1 LNHDA and CDR2 SQIVND (reference sequence). The CDR3 sequence is 15 residues long. The CDR3 reads CAGSTGTLLPYEQYF. The CDR3 nucleotides are TGTGCCGGTAGTACCGGGACTCTCCTGCCCTACGAGCAGTACTTC. The whole variable domain, filled in from reference TRBV19 and TRBJ2-7, reads DGGITQSPKYLFRKEGQNVTLSCEQNLNHDAMYWYRQDPGQGLRLIYYSQIVNDFQKGDIAEGYSVSREKKESFPLTVTSAQKNPTAFYLCAGSTGTLLPYEQYFGPGTRLTVT.

This clonotype appeared a few times. This sequence joins TRBV5-6 and TRBJ2-1, with D possibly TRBD2 on 7 matching bases. This CDR3 is built from 17 residues. Trimming cost V 7 bases and J 0 bases, with 20 bases left between them. The germline V gene has CDR1 SGHDT and CDR2 YYEEEE. The chain's CDR3 is CASWGLAGVSSYNEQFF. The CDR3 DNA follows: TGTGCCAGCTGGGGGCTGGCGGGAGTCAGCTCCTACAATGAGCAGTTCTTC. Looking up the rest from reference TRBV5-6 and TRBJ2-1 gives the full variable domain: DAGVTQSPTHLIKTRGQQVTLRCSPKSGHDTVSWYQQALGQGPQFIFQYYEEEERQRGNFPDRFSGHQFPNYSSELNVNALLLGDSALYLCASWGLAGVSSYNEQFFGPGTRLTVL.

Only a few counts were recorded for this clonotype. J is TRBJ2-3 and V is TRBV5-1, with a possible D match to TRBD2 (6 bases). This CDR3 comprises 16 residues. The germline V gene has CDR1 SGHRS and CDR2 YFSETQ. Trimming left V 0 bases short and J 6 bases short, with 17 bases between. CDR3 DNA sequence: TGCGCCAGCAGCTTGGCCCACTCCACGGCGGGGGATACGCAGTATTTT. Translated: CASSLAHSTAGDTQYF. The variable domain in full, with the rest retrieved from reference TRBV5-1 and TRBJ2-3, is KAGVTQTPRYLIKTRGQQVTLSCSPISGHRSVSWYQQTPGQGLQFLFEYFSETQRNKGNFPGRFSGRQFSNSRSEMNVSTLELGDSALYLCASSLAHSTAGDTQYFGPGTRLTVL.

This clonotype was seen repeatedly, ten times or more. The V gene is TRBV28, the J gene TRBJ2-7; 8 nucleotides align to TRBD1. Germline V gene sequence: CDR1 MDHEN, CDR2 SYDVKM. V gave up 2 bases and J gave up 4 bases; unmatched junction bases: 4. The CDR3 spans 14 residues. CDR3 region: CASSLADRGYEQYF. Written as DNA, the CDR3 is TGTGCCAGCAGTTTAGCAGACAGGGGATACGAGCAGTACTTC.

There are a few counts of this clonotype. V and J are TRBV10-2 and TRBJ2-7, with D maybe TRBD1 (7 bases). Germline V CDR1 and CDR2: WSHSY, SAAADI. The V end was cut by 6 bases, the J end by 6 bases, with 15 bases between. CDR3 size: 13 residues. The CDR3 sequence: CASRSGGSVEQYF. The CDR3 DNA follows: TGCGCCAGCAGGTCAGGGGGGTCCGTCGAGCAGTACTTC.

This clonotype was recorded many times. The chain has TRBV28 and TRBJ2-3, with 10 bases aligning to TRBD2. Looked up from germline, CDR1 is MDHEN and CDR2 is SYDVKM. This CDR3 comprises 15 residues. Trimming took 6 bases from V and 1 from J; bases not matched to a gene: 4. CDR3 DNA: TGTGCCAGCAGCCACGGGACTAGCGGCACAGATACGCAGTATTTT. This gives the protein CASSHGTSGTDTQYF.

The V and J genes are TRBV15 and TRBJ2-7; no clear D. The CDR3 totals 15 residues. Between the trimmed V and J ends, which lost 1 base and 2 bases, there was a span of 12 bases. Germline V gene lookup returns CDR1 LNHNV and CDR2 YYDKDF (reference sequence). The CDR3: CATSRARCGAYEQYF. As DNA, the CDR3 is TGTGCCACCAGCAGAGCCCGGTGTGGGGCCTACGAGCAGTACTTC.

In its sample, this clonotype was seen a few times. The J gene is TRBJ1-5, the V gene TRBV3-1, with D maybe TRBD1 (6 bases). V was pared by 3 bases and J by 6 bases, with 12 bases between. The CDR3 loop spans 14 amino acids. In germline, CDR1 is LGHDT, CDR2 YNNKEL (reference sequence). The CDR3 here is CASSQGQGIQPQHF. The CDR3 DNA is TGTGCCAGCAGCCAGGGGCAGGGGATTCAGCCCCAGCATTTT.

This clonotype has at least ten counts. The V and J genes are TRBV7-9 and TRBJ2-1; D gene ambiguous. This CDR3 spans 13 amino acids. CDR1 is SEHNR and CDR2 is FQNEAQ in the germline V gene (reference sequence). V was shortened by 8 bases and J by 0 bases, with 8 bases between the two germline ends. CDR3 coding DNA: TGTGCCAGCCTCATCAGCTCCTACAATGAGCAGTTCTTC. It codes for CASLISSYNEQFF.

This clonotype was recorded at least ten times. V is TRBV6-5 and J is TRBJ1-6; D perhaps matches TRBD1 (5 bases). The CDR3 extends over 16 amino acids. The germline V gene has CDR1 MNHEY and CDR2 SVGAGI. Trimming pared 0 bases from V and 5 bases from J, leaving 11 bases between. CDR3 sequence (DNA): TGTGCCAGCAGTTACTCGACAGTATTGGATAATTCACCCCTCCACTTT. Translated, it gives CASSYSTVLDNSPLHF.

This clonotype showed up many times. The rearrangement links TRBV7-9 to TRBJ2-5; D not resolved. Germline V CDR1 and CDR2: SEHNR, FQNEAQ (reference sequence). This CDR3 region has 14 residues. Trimming shortened V by 5 bases and J by 5 bases, and 15 bases separated the two germline ends. The CDR3 is CASSPRAPGETQYF. Here the CDR3 DNA reads TGTGCCAGCAGCCCACGAGCCCCTGGGGAGACCCAGTACTTC.